The 16 T cell receptor beta chains in this list originate from one sample, sequenced in a study of technical replicates of blood from a few donors. Assay: immunoSEQ multiplex PCR; the TCRdb copy retains only in-frame clones and omits some. The table lists under 80,000 clones, roughly 91% of them singletons, with more than 4% in the top ten. Sequencing was done on a sample of PBMCs. The receptors were gathered from a human donor in good health. Some clones in this sample may be carry-over from other donors' samples.

The chain uses TRBV10-3 and TRBJ2-7; the D gene is possibly TRBD1 (5 bases). The CDR3 extends over 12 amino acids. V gave up 3 bases and J gave up 12 bases, with 15 bases separating them. Germline CDR1 and CDR2: ENHRY and SYGVKD. The CDR3 nucleotides read TGTGCCATCAGTGAAGGGGCCACAGTAGTGTACTTC. It is translated as CAISEGATVVYF.

The chain recombines TRBV18 with TRBJ2-3; D possibly corresponds to TRBD2 (5 bases). This CDR3 spans 17 amino acids. V was cut by 3 bases and J by 4 bases, with 20 bases left in between. The germline V gene has CDR1 KGHSH and CDR2 LQKENI. The CDR3 region has the DNA TGTGCCAGCTCACCCCGTATCCCGGGATCCCAGTCAGATACGCAGTATTTT. It is translated as CASSPRIPGSQSDTQYF.

In its sample, this clone was seen once. DNA for the CDR3: TGTGCCAGCAGTGAAACAGGGGTATGGACCCAGTACTTC. Its translation: CASSETGVWTQYF. The V and J genes are TRBV2 and TRBJ2-5; 7 positions agree with TRBD1. Germline V gives CDR1 SNHLY, CDR2 FYNNEI. The CDR3 sequence is 13 residues long. With V trimmed by 2 bases and J by 7 bases, 4 bases remained unmatched.

The chain employs TRBV4-1 and TRBJ2-2; TRBD2 matches 10 bases. This CDR3 comprises 20 residues. The junction had 16 bases not matched to a gene; V was cut back by 4 bases and J by 2 bases. Germline CDR1 and CDR2: MGHRA and YSYEKL. The CDR3 sequence: CASSPSSRAGGEKNTGELFF. The CDR3 DNA is TGCGCCAGCAGCCCATCCTCGCGAGCGGGGGGGGAAAAAAACACCGGGGAGCTGTTTTTT.

In DNA form, the CDR3 reads TGTGCCAGCAGCTTAGGCCGTCGGCGGGGGGGCCCGGATGAGCAGTTCTTC. It encodes CASSLGRRRGGPDEQFF. The V call is TRBV13, the J call TRBJ2-1; TRBD2 matches 9 bases. Trimming cost V 0 bases and J 8 bases; bases outside gene matches: 11. CDR1 and CDR2 from the germline V gene are PRHDT and FYEKMQ (reference sequence). The CDR3 spans 17 residues. Full variable domain (rest looked up from reference TRBV13 and TRBJ2-1): AAGVIQSPRHLIKEKRETATLKCYPIPRHDTVYWYQQGPGQDPQFLISFYEKMQSDKGSIPDRFSAQQFSDYHSELNMSSLELGDSALYFCASSLGRRRGGPDEQFFGPGTRLTVL.

The chain employs TRBV18 and TRBJ2-7; 9 bases fit TRBD1. V shed 0 bases and J 5 bases; nucleotides not matched to a gene: 5. There are 15 residues in the CDR3. CDR1 is KGHSH and CDR2 is LQKENI in the germline V gene. CDR3 DNA: TGTGCCAGCTCACCACCGGGACAGGGCTATAACGAGCAGTACTTC. As protein: CASSPPGQGYNEQYF.

The genes are TRBV19 and TRBJ2-7, with 9 bases identical to TRBD2. This CDR3 contains 14 residues. V gave up 4 bases and J gave up 2 bases; unmatched junction bases: 3. Germline loops: CDR1 LNHDA, CDR2 SQIVND (reference sequence). The chain's CDR3 is CASSTSGTPYEQYF. The CDR3 DNA sequence: TGTGCCAGTAGTACTAGCGGGACCCCCTACGAGCAGTACTTC.

The genes are TRBV30 and TRBJ2-5, with 7 bases aligning to TRBD1. Germline CDR1 is GTSNPN and CDR2 is SVGIG (reference sequence). The CDR3 is 12 amino acids. The trim removed 8 bases at V and 3 bases at J, leaving 6 bases unmatched. Here the CDR3 DNA reads TGTGCCGGGAAAGGACAGGAAGAGACCCAGTACTTC. Its protein product is CAGKGQEETQYF.

V is TRBV4-1 and J is TRBJ1-3; unclear D gene. This CDR3 contains 12 residues. The germline CDR1 and CDR2 sequences are MGHRA and YSYEKL. The V end was cut by 2 bases, the J end by 9 bases, with 8 bases between. The CDR3 DNA reads as TGCGCCAGCAGCCAAAATCTAGGCACCATATATTTT. This gives the protein CASSQNLGTIYF.

Sample share makes this clone medium-sized. CDR3 residues: CASSPYFQGPDTQYF. The CDR3 DNA follows: TGTGCCAGCAGTCCATACTTCCAGGGTCCAGATACGCAGTATTTT. The rearrangement uses TRBV27 and TRBJ2-3; D possibly corresponds to TRBD1 (5 bases). This CDR3 is 15 amino acids long. Germline CDR1 and CDR2: MNHEY and SMNVEV (reference sequence). Trimming took off 5 bases at V and 4 bases at J, with 16 bases between the two ends.

The V call is TRBV7-2, the J call TRBJ2-7, with TRBD2 matching 8 bases. V was clipped by 5 bases and J by 7 bases; unmatched bases: 7. The CDR3 totals 13 residues. Per germline, CDR1 SGHTA and CDR2 FQGNSA. CDR3 coding DNA: TGTGCCAGCAGCCTTAGCGGGGCGGGTGAGCAGTACTTC. Translated: CASSLSGAGEQYF.

CDR3 region: CASSQWLSEENEQFF. In DNA, the CDR3 is TGCGCCAGCAGCCAATGGTTGAGTGAGGAGAATGAGCAGTTCTTC. V is TRBV4-3 and J is TRBJ2-1; D call uncertain. CDR1 is LGHNA and CDR2 is YSLEER in the germline V gene. With 2 bases removed from V and 7 bases from J, the gap between germline ends came to 15 bases. The CDR3 totals 15 residues.

This sequence joins TRBV9 and TRBJ2-1, with no clear D. CDR1 and CDR2 (germline): SGDLS, YYNGEE. This CDR3 spans 13 amino acids. Trimming pared 0 bases from V and 5 bases from J, leaving 6 bases between. CDR3 bases: TGTGCCAGCAGCGTAGACAGAAACAATGAGCAGTTCTTC. Amino acids: CASSVDRNNEQFF. Drawing the rest from reference TRBV9 and TRBJ2-1, the complete variable domain is DSGVTQTPKHLITATGQRVTLRCSPRSGDLSVYWYQQSLDQGLQFLIQYYNGEERAKGNILERFSAQQFPDLHSELNLSSLELGDSALYFCASSVDRNNEQFFGPGTRLTVL.

This chain uses TRBV15 with TRBJ1-4; D not certain. Germline V gene sequence: CDR1 LNHNV, CDR2 YYDKDF (reference sequence). The CDR3 runs 17 residues. V lost 0 bases and J 0 bases, leaving 11 bases between the germline ends. The CDR3 here is CATSRDPKFPTNEKLFF. The CDR3 nucleotides are TGTGCCACCAGCAGAGACCCAAAATTTCCAACTAATGAAAAACTGTTTTTT. Full variable domain (remainder filled in from reference TRBV15 and TRBJ1-4): DAMVIQNPRYQVTQFGKPVTLSCSQTLNHNVMYWYQQKSSQAPKLLFHYYDKDFNNEADTPDNFQSRRPNTSFCFLDIRSPGLGDTAMYLCATSRDPKFPTNEKLFFGSGTQLSVL.

The chain uses TRBV7-2 and TRBJ2-1, with a weak D call TRBD1 (7 bases). The germline V gene has CDR1 SGHTA and CDR2 FQGNSA. Trimming took 1 base from V and 9 from J, leaving 13 bases between them. This CDR3 spans 14 amino acids. In DNA, the CDR3 is TGTGCCAGCAGCTTAGGACCGCAGGGGGGTGAGCAGTTCTTC. Protein sequence: CASSLGPQGGEQFF.

This clone has only one observation. The chain is built from TRBV27 and TRBJ1-6; D is unclear. Germline-derived CDR1 and CDR2 are MNHEY and SMNVEV (reference sequence). The CDR3 covers 14 residues. V was cut by 3 bases and J by 3 bases, with 6 bases left in between. The CDR3 nucleotides read TGTGCCAGCAGTTTGGCGGGCTATAATTCACCCCTCCACTTT. Its protein is CASSLAGYNSPLHF.